The 6 T cell receptor beta chains in this list originate from one sample, sequenced in a study of T cell responses to AZD1222 COVID-19 vaccine. The table came from immunoSEQ multiplex PCR; TCRdb's copy has only in-frame clones and leaves some out. The data contain some 150,000 clones, about 85% of them singletons. The sequencing used peripheral blood, collected after recovery from COVID-19. These receptors were obtained from an adult who had recovered from COVID-19.

The chain couples TRBV3-1 (or the pseudogene TRBV3-2) to TRBJ1-2; D gene ambiguous. This CDR3 has 13 amino acids. With 0 bases removed from V and 3 bases from J, the gap between germline ends came to 5 bases. CDR1 LGHDT and CDR2 YNNKEL come from the germline V gene (reference sequence). The CDR3 sequence is CASSQEGHYGYTF. CDR3 nucleotides: TGTGCCAGCAGCCAAGAAGGCCACTATGGCTACACCTTC.

The CDR3 DNA is TGTGCCAGCAGTCGCTCCCAGGGCGAGCAGTACTTC. Residues: CASSRSQGEQYF. This chain connects TRBV11-2 to TRBJ2-7; D might be TRBD1 (5 bases). Deletions cut 6 bases from V and 6 bases from J, with 12 bases between. The CDR3 totals 12 residues. Germline V gives CDR1 SGHAT, CDR2 FQNNGV. The variable domain in full, with the rest retrieved from reference TRBV11-2 and TRBJ2-7, is EAGVAQSPRYKIIEKRQSVAFWCNPISGHATLYWYQQILGQGPKLLIQFQNNGVVDDSQLPKDRFSAERLKGVDSTLKIQPAKLEDSAVYLCASSRSQGEQYFGPGTRLTVT.

The genes are TRBV6-5 and TRBJ2-7; TRBD1 or TRBD2 may be the D gene (5 bases each). V lost 0 bases, J lost 3 bases, and 15 bases lay in between. Looked up from germline, CDR1 is MNHEY and CDR2 is SVGAGI. The CDR3 extends over 16 amino acids. The CDR3 protein is CASSYSRDEISYEQYF. In DNA form, the CDR3 reads TGTGCCAGCAGTTACTCTCGGGACGAGATAAGCTACGAGCAGTACTTC.

The rearrangement joins TRBV5-6 to TRBJ1-5, with D perhaps matching TRBD1 (5 bases). The germline gives CDR1 SGHDT, CDR2 YYEEEE. The V gene lost 4 bases and the J gene lost 0 bases, with 11 bases spanning the gap. The CDR3 has 15 residues. CDR3 nucleotide sequence: TGTGCCAGCAGCGAGGGGTTAAATAGCAATCAGCCCCAGCATTTT. The encoded protein is CASSEGLNSNQPQHF.

The V gene is TRBV4-1, the J gene TRBJ2-2; no firm D call. The ends were cut back, 0 bases at V and 7 bases at J, with 12 bases in the middle. Per germline, CDR1 MGHRA and CDR2 YSYEKL. This CDR3 spans 15 amino acids. As DNA, the CDR3 is TGCGCCAGCAGCCAAGATCTACCTCACAGCGGGGAGCTGTTTTTT. This encodes CASSQDLPHSGELFF.

This clone appeared a single time. This rearrangement joins TRBV7-9 to TRBJ2-5; the D is unclear. Germline V lookup: CDR1 SEHNR, CDR2 FQNEAQ (reference sequence). V gave up 5 bases and J gave up 5 bases, with 9 bases separating them. This CDR3 is 12 amino acids long. CDR3 sequence: CASSRVRETQYF. CDR3 DNA sequence: TGTGCCAGCAGCCGGGTTCGGGAGACCCAGTACTTC.